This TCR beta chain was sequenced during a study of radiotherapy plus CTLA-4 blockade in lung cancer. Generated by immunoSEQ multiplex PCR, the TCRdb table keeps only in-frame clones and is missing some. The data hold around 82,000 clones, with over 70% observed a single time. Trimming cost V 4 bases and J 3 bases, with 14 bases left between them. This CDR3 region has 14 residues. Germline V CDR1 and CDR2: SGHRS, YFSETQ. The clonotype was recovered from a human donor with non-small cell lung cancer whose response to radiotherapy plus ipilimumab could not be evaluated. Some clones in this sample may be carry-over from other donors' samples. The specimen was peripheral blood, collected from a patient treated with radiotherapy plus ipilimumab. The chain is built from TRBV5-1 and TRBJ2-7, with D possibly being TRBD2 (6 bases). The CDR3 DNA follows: TGCGCCAGCAGCGGGGCGGCGGGGAACTACGAGCAGTACTTC. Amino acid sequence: CASSGAAGNYEQYF.